These 32 T cell receptor beta chains originate from one sample sequenced in a study of T cell repertoires in cytomegalovirus infection. TCRdb analysed the reads with MiXCR anew, one entry per CDR3 protein. The repertoire holds hundreds of thousands of distinct CDR3 sequences, with 15% to 20% as singletons. Sequencing used PBMCs. These receptor sequences come from a human donor in good health (CMV status not recorded). Some clones in this sample may be carry-over from other donors' samples.

This clonotype was counted at least ten times. CDR3 DNA: TGTGCCACCTCGTGGATGATGAACACCGGGGAGCTGTTTTTT. Residues: CATSWMMNTGELFF. The chain recombines TRBV7-2 with TRBJ2-2; D call uncertain. CDR3 length: 14 amino acids. CDR1 and CDR2 (germline): SGHTA, FQGNSA. Trimming removed 10 bases from V and 1 base from J, with 13 bases in between.

In DNA form, the CDR3 reads TGTGCCAGCTTTTCAGCGAACACTGAAGCTTTCTTT. Encoded protein: CASFSANTEAFF. The gene calls are TRBV27 and TRBJ1-1; D remains ambiguous. The V gene lost 8 bases and the J gene lost 1 base, with 8 bases spanning the gap. Germline V gene data show CDR1 as MNHEY and CDR2 as SMNVEV (reference sequence). This CDR3 region has 12 residues.

The chain joins TRBV5-1 to TRBJ2-3, with 9 bases that match TRBD2. The CDR3 spans 16 residues. CDR1 and CDR2 from the germline V gene are SGHRS and YFSETQ. The J segment lost 2 bases and the V segment lost 4 bases, leaving 8 bases of the junction unmatched. The CDR3 sequence: CASSQGRLADTDTQYF. Written as DNA, the CDR3 is TGCGCCAGCAGCCAGGGAAGACTAGCGGACACAGATACGCAGTATTTT.

This clonotype was found a few times. The chain links TRBV12-3 or TRBV12-4 to TRBJ1-2; D is uncertain. Between the trimmed V and J ends, which lost 3 bases and 6 bases, there was a span of 17 bases. This CDR3 has 15 amino acids. The CDR3 nucleotides read TGTGCCAGCAGTTTCCCCGGTTCGGTGACGGATGGCTACACCTTC. This gives the protein CASSFPGSVTDGYTF.

V is TRBV13 and J is TRBJ2-5; 9 bases fit TRBD2. The germline gives CDR1 PRHDT, CDR2 FYEKMQ (reference sequence). V lost 5 bases to trimming and J lost 2 bases; unmatched junction nucleotides: 15. The CDR3 spans 18 residues. CDR3 in amino acids: CASSAGGLAGSIQETQYF. The CDR3 bases are TGTGCCAGCAGCGCCGGAGGGCTAGCGGGGTCGATACAAGAGACCCAGTACTTC. Variable domain in full (rest from reference TRBV13 and TRBJ2-5): AAGVIQSPRHLIKEKRETATLKCYPIPRHDTVYWYQQGPGQDPQFLISFYEKMQSDKGSIPDRFSAQQFSDYHSELNMSSLELGDSALYFCASSAGGLAGSIQETQYFGPGTRLLVL.

At least ten counts were recorded for this clonotype. The chain employs TRBV20-1 and TRBJ1-1, with unresolved D. The V end was cut by 2 bases, the J end by 0 bases, with 7 bases between. Per the germline V gene, CDR1 is DFQATT and CDR2 is SNEGSKA (reference sequence). The CDR3 runs to 13 residues. The CDR3 nucleotides are TGCAGTGCTAGATGGATAATGAACACTGAAGCTTTCTTT. This encodes CSARWIMNTEAFF.

This chain connects TRBV3-1 to TRBJ2-7; TRBD2 might be the D (6 bases). CDR1 is LGHDT, CDR2 YNNKEL, per germline (reference sequence). The CDR3 is 14 residues long. The V and J ends lost 0 bases and 7 bases respectively, with 13 bases between them. As DNA, the CDR3 is TGTGCCAGCAGCCAAGACTGGCTAGCGAGAGAGCAGTACTTC. Its translation is CASSQDWLAREQYF.

The chain links TRBV2 to TRBJ2-1; weak D call: TRBD2 (6 bases). V was shortened by 6 bases and J by 1 base, with 13 bases between the two germline ends. This CDR3 has 15 amino acids. Per germline, CDR1 SNHLY and CDR2 FYNNEI. CDR3 residues: CASSPGLTSYNEQFF. The CDR3 DNA reads as TGTGCCAGCAGCCCAGGACTAACTTCCTACAATGAGCAGTTCTTC.

This chain uses TRBV4-3 with TRBJ1-2; the D gene is possibly TRBD1 (5 bases). V gave up 0 bases and J gave up 3 bases, with 17 bases separating them. The CDR3 is 17 amino acids. Germline CDR1 is LGHNA and CDR2 is YSLEER. The DNA of the CDR3 is TGCGCCAGCAGCCAAGATCTGGGACCCAAACAAGACTATGGCTACACCTTC. Translating it yields CASSQDLGPKQDYGYTF.

This clonotype was seen only a few times. The chain is built from TRBV5-1 and TRBJ2-2, with 7 positions matching TRBD1. The CDR3 spans 14 residues. From germline, CDR1 is SGHRS and CDR2 YFSETQ. J gave up 3 bases and V 6 bases, and 5 bases lay outside the gene matches. CDR3 loop: CASIGQGDTGELFF. In DNA, the CDR3 is TGCGCCAGCATAGGGCAGGGGGACACCGGGGAGCTGTTTTTT.

The chain is built from TRBV4-1 and TRBJ1-2, with D unresolved. The CDR3 is 14 residues long. V was pared by 3 bases and J by 2 bases, with 10 bases between. Per the germline V gene, CDR1 is MGHRA and CDR2 is YSYEKL. CDR3 nucleotide sequence: TGCGCCAGCAGCCAGGCAATTGGGAACTATGGCTACACCTTC. It is translated as CASSQAIGNYGYTF.

The chain uses TRBV5-8 and TRBJ1-5; 9 bases are a match to TRBD1. Per germline, CDR1 SGHTS and CDR2 YDEGEE. Trimming at V came to 3 bases and at J to 9 bases, leaving 4 bases not matched to a gene. There are 13 residues in the CDR3. The CDR3 DNA follows: TGTGCCAGCAGCTGGGACAGGGAGGGGCCCCAGCATTTT. Translating it yields CASSWDREGPQHF.

The rearrangement uses TRBV20-1 and TRBJ1-1; a possible D gene is TRBD1 (5 bases). The germline CDR1 and CDR2 sequences are DFQATT and SNEGSKA (reference sequence). This CDR3 spans 14 amino acids. Between the trimmed V and J ends, which lost 5 bases and 1 base, there was a span of 14 bases. The CDR3 DNA reads as TGCAGTGCTTTCCCCGGGACGGAGAACACTGAAGCTTTCTTT. It specifies CSAFPGTENTEAFF.

Notes on this clonotype: At one end, the junction sequence differs from germline, possibly due to a read error. The CDR3 sequence: CASSGTTAYNGQFF. The CDR3 DNA reads as TGTGCCAGCAGCGGGACCACCGCCTACAATGGGCAGTTCTTC. The chain is built from TRBV5-4 and TRBJ2-1, with D perhaps assigned TRBD1 or TRBD2 (5 bases each). CDR1 and CDR2 (germline): SGHNT, YYREEE (reference sequence). The CDR3 extends over 14 amino acids.

In this sample, this clonotype turned up a few times. This sequence joins TRBV20-1 and TRBJ2-5; D is undetermined. Per germline, CDR1 DFQATT and CDR2 SNEGSKA (reference sequence). The CDR3 consists of 14 residues. Trimming pared 0 bases from V and 5 bases from J, leaving 13 bases between. The DNA of the CDR3 is TGCAGTGCTAGAGATCCCAACGGACGGGAGACCCAGTACTTC. Residues: CSARDPNGRETQYF.

The chain uses TRBV2 and TRBJ2-2; TRBD2 agrees at 11 bases. J gave up 5 bases and V 6 bases, and 5 bases lay outside the gene matches. The length of the CDR3 is 15 residues. Germline CDR1 is SNHLY and CDR2 is FYNNEI. CDR3 loop: CASRATSGGTGELFF. The CDR3 region has the DNA TGTGCCAGCAGGGCAACTAGCGGGGGAACCGGGGAGCTGTTTTTT.

This clonotype was seen many times. The chain uses TRBV7-2 and TRBJ2-5; D possibly uses TRBD1 or TRBD2 (6 bases each). From germline, CDR1 is SGHTA and CDR2 FQGNSA. CDR3 size: 16 residues. Trimming pared 4 bases from V and 1 base from J, leaving 16 bases between. CDR3 residues: CASSSVGGPTQETQYF. In DNA, the CDR3 is TGTGCCAGCAGCTCAGTAGGGGGGCCGACCCAAGAGACCCAGTACTTC.

This clonotype was observed at least ten times. The J gene is TRBJ1-2, the V gene TRBV6-1; D call uncertain. CDR3 length: 13 amino acids. Trimming left V 11 bases short and J 8 bases short, with 21 bases between. Germline V CDR1 and CDR2: MNHNS, SASEGT. CDR3 residues: CAARGGVSRGYTF. The DNA of the CDR3 is TGTGCCGCTCGAGGCGGAGTTTCAAGGGGCTACACCTTC.

This chain uses TRBV12-3 or TRBV12-4 with TRBJ1-2; D possibly corresponds to TRBD1 (6 bases). With 4 bases removed from V and 2 bases from J, the gap between germline ends came to 11 bases. The CDR3 runs 14 residues. CDR3 protein: CASSWGGSNYGYTF. CDR3 DNA: TGTGCCAGCAGTTGGGGGGGCAGCAACTATGGCTACACCTTC.

The V call is TRBV11-2, the J call TRBJ2-2; D not resolved. The CDR3 is 14 residues long. Trimming removed 2 bases from V and 6 bases from J, with 10 bases in between. Germline V gene lookup returns CDR1 SGHAT and CDR2 FQNNGV. In DNA form, the CDR3 reads TGTGCCAGCAGCTTATATTCCACGGCCGGGGAGCTGTTTTTT. Its protein is CASSLYSTAGELFF.

This chain links TRBV6-1 with TRBJ2-7; TRBD1 agrees at 11 bases. V was pared by 6 bases and J by 3 bases, with 7 bases of the junction left unmatched. The germline V gene has CDR1 MNHNS and CDR2 SASEGT. The CDR3 is 15 amino acids. The CDR3 protein is CASRARTGGLYEQYF. CDR3 in DNA: TGTGCCAGCAGAGCTAGGACAGGGGGCCTCTACGAGCAGTACTTC.

The CDR3 here is CASSERGEVSPLHF. The CDR3 region has the DNA TGTGCCAGCAGTGAAAGGGGAGAGGTTTCACCCCTCCACTTT. The V and J genes are TRBV2 and TRBJ1-6, with D maybe TRBD1 (5 bases). Germline V CDR1 and CDR2: SNHLY, FYNNEI. V shed 2 bases and J shed 9 bases, with 11 bases lying between them. The CDR3 has 14 residues.

This rearrangement joins TRBV19 to TRBJ1-1; 9 positions match TRBD1. With V trimmed by 4 bases and J by 5 bases, 5 bases remained unmatched. CDR1 is LNHDA and CDR2 is SQIVND in the germline V gene (reference sequence). The CDR3 extends over 14 amino acids. CDR3 coding DNA: TGTGCCAGTAGTAGCTACAGGGGGCAGACTGAAGCTTTCTTT. Amino acids: CASSSYRGQTEAFF.

The J gene is TRBJ2-7, the V gene TRBV7-9; D could derive from TRBD1 or TRBD2 (5 bases each). The CDR3 is 13 residues long. V was trimmed by 0 bases and J by 5 bases, leaving 8 bases between them. The V gene's germline CDR1 is SEHNR and CDR2 FQNEAQ (reference sequence). The chain's CDR3 is CASSLALGDEQYF. The CDR3 coding sequence is TGTGCCAGCAGCTTAGCTTTGGGGGACGAGCAGTACTTC. Based on the CDR3 plus reference TRBV7-9 and TRBJ2-7, the full variable domain is DTGVSQNPRHKITKRGQNVTFRCDPISEHNRLYWYRQTLGQGPEFLTYFQNEAQLEKSRLLSDRFSAERPKGSFSTLEIQRTEQGDSAMYLCASSLALGDEQYFGPGTRLTVT.

This clonotype was seen only a few times. The chain uses TRBV7-9 and TRBJ1-2; D is unresolved. V gave up 3 bases and J gave up 2 bases, with 13 bases separating them. CDR1 and CDR2 from the germline V gene are SEHNR and FQNEAQ (reference sequence). The length of the CDR3 is 15 residues. In DNA form, the CDR3 reads TGTGCCAGCAGCTTTGGTTCAGGAGTAAACTATGGCTACACCTTC. Translated: CASSFGSGVNYGYTF.

At least ten counts were recorded for this clonotype. This chain joins TRBV4-1 and TRBJ2-1, with 9 bases matching TRBD2. Germline loops: CDR1 MGHRA, CDR2 YSYEKL. The V and J ends lost 3 bases and 6 bases, in that order; junction bases with no gene match: 12. CDR3 length: 17 amino acids. The CDR3 spells CASSQLAGVPVLNEQFF. The DNA of the CDR3 is TGCGCCAGCAGCCAGTTAGCGGGGGTGCCAGTCCTCAATGAGCAGTTCTTC.

Ten or more counts support this clonotype. J is TRBJ2-1 and V is TRBV12-3 or TRBV12-4; 10 bases are shared with TRBD2. Trimming cost V 3 bases and J 10 bases; bases outside gene matches: 9. The CDR3 contains 15 residues. Here the CDR3 reads CASSFALAGVLEQFF. Written as DNA, the CDR3 is TGTGCCAGCAGTTTTGCCCTAGCGGGGGTCTTGGAGCAGTTCTTC.

The chain combines TRBV28 with TRBJ1-5, with TRBD1 as a possible D gene (6 bases). Germline-derived CDR1 and CDR2 are MDHEN and SYDVKM. Trimming took 6 bases from V and 3 from J, leaving 12 bases between them. The length of the CDR3 is 14 residues. The CDR3 sequence is CASSGGAYNQPQHF. The CDR3 bases are TGTGCCAGCAGCGGGGGGGCTTACAATCAGCCCCAGCATTTT.

The table lists this clonotype with a few counts. J is TRBJ1-5 and V is TRBV4-1; the D gene is possibly TRBD1 (6 bases). V was shortened by 4 bases and J by 4 bases, with 14 bases between the two germline ends. CDR3 length: 15 amino acids. The germline V gene has CDR1 MGHRA and CDR2 YSYEKL. The CDR3 loop reads CASSRTQGRNQPQHF. The DNA for the CDR3 is TGCGCCAGCAGCCGAACTCAGGGGAGGAATCAGCCCCAGCATTTT.

This clonotype was recorded a few times. The CDR3 region has the DNA TGCGCCAGCGGGACTAGCGGGGGGACAGATACGCAGTATTTT. Amino acids: CASGTSGGTDTQYF. This chain uses TRBV5-1 with TRBJ2-3, with TRBD2 identical over 15 bases. V shed 7 bases, J shed 3 bases, and the junction held 0 bases outside the gene matches. Germline V CDR1 and CDR2: SGHRS, YFSETQ. The CDR3 runs 14 residues.

This clonotype has ten or more counts. V gene TRBV12-3 or TRBV12-4 combines with J gene TRBJ1-2, with D perhaps TRBD1 (6 bases). Trimming removed 8 bases at V and 8 bases at J, with 18 bases between. The CDR3 runs to 13 residues. The DNA for the CDR3 is TGTGCCAGCGGGGGGGGGGCGCGACAAGGCTACACCTTC. It codes for CASGGGARQGYTF.

The CDR3 spells CASSTTSGGSYNEQFF. As DNA, the CDR3 is TGTGCCAGCTCAACAACTAGCGGGGGCTCCTACAATGAGCAGTTCTTC. The V and J genes are TRBV18 and TRBJ2-1, with TRBD2 identical over 11 bases. After removal of 5 bases from V and 0 bases from J, the junction contained 3 bases not matched to a gene. CDR3 size: 16 residues. Germline values: CDR1 KGHSH, CDR2 LQKENI.